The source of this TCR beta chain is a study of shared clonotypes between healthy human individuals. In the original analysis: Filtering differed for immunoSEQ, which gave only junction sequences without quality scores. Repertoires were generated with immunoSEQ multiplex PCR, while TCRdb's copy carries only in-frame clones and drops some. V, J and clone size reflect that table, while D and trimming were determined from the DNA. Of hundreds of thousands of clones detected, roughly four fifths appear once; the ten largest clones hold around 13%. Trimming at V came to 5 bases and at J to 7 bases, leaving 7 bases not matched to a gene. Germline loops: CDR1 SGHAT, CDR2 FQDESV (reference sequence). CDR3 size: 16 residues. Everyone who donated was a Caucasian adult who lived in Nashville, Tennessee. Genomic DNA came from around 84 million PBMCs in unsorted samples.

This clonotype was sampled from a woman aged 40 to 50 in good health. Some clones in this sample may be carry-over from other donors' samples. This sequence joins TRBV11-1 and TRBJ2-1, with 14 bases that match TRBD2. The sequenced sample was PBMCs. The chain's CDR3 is CASSPRTSGRWNEQFF. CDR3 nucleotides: TGTGCCAGCAGCCCGAGGACTAGCGGGAGGTGGAATGAGCAGTTCTTC. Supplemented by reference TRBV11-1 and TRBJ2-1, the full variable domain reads EAEVAQSPRYKITEKSQAVAFWCDPISGHATLYWYRQILGQGPELLVQFQDESVVDDSQLPKDRFSAERLKGVDSTLKIQPAELGDSAMYLCASSPRTSGRWNEQFFGPGTRLTVL.